This T cell receptor (beta chain) was profiled in a study of blood T cell repertoires in COVID-19. Method: immunoSEQ multiplex PCR; TCRdb's copy keeps in-frame clones and lacks some. The top ten clones hold roughly 2.3% of a sample with around 260,000 clones, approximately 91% of them seen once. The CDR3 is 13 amino acids. Germline CDR1 SQVTM, CDR2 ANQGSEA. Trimming shortened V by 5 bases and J by 0 bases, and 7 bases separated the two germline ends. The receptor was derived from a woman in her twenties or thirties with COVID-19, enrolled during active disease. The sequenced material came from peripheral blood. This chain links TRBV29-1 with TRBJ1-4; D is uncertain. In nucleotides, the CDR3 is TGCAGCGTTTCGATAGCAACTAATGAAAAACTGTTTTTT. This sequence encodes CSVSIATNEKLFF. Full variable domain (outside the CDR3, taken from reference TRBV29-1 and TRBJ1-4): SAVISQKPSRDICQRGTSLTIQCQVDSQVTMMFWYRQQPGQSLTLIATANQGSEATYESGFVIDKFPISRPNLTFSTLTVSNMSPEDSSIYLCSVSIATNEKLFFGSGTQLSVL.